This T cell receptor (beta chain) was profiled in a study of synovial regulatory T cells in juvenile arthritis. Broader study findings: Blood Treg cells that were inflammation-associated showed lower TCR diversity than other blood Treg cells.

As for this clone: Its target is unknown.

Using immunoSEQ multiplex PCR, the repertoire was profiled, and TCRdb retains in-frame clones only, with some absent. This sample contains approximately 10,000 clones. The CDR3 is 17 amino acids. The protein alone is recorded here. Per germline, CDR1 SGHDT and CDR2 YYEEEE. The specimen sequenced was Treg cells from blood. Subset given: HLA-DR+ inflammation-associated blood Treg cells. The receptor comes from a donor aged 2-30 years with juvenile idiopathic arthritis. The J gene is TRBJ2-7, the V gene TRBV5-6; TCRdb names TRBD2, which stays unverified in the absence of DNA. This CDR3 is CASSLWLSPKITYEQYF.